This T cell receptor beta chain was obtained from a study of T cell responses to AZD1222 COVID-19 vaccine. Details on this clone: What it binds is unknown.

Study-wide results and limits: Most donors were white British and more were female, and clonal diversity was possibly underestimated. As reported, nearly half of all spike-specific TCRs target variant regions that are unmutated.

The CDR3 is 13 residues long. Trimming cost V 2 bases and J 3 bases, with 8 bases left between them. Germline CDR1 GTSNPN, CDR2 SVGIG (reference sequence). Some clones are missing from TCRdb's copy, which holds only in-frame ones; the method was immunoSEQ multiplex PCR. Among 120,000 or so clones, about 90% were seen once, and the ten largest hold 1.1%. The source is an adult in good health. Material: peripheral blood, obtained on day 0 of AZD1222 vaccination. The chain has TRBV30 and TRBJ1-5, with unresolved D. CDR3 in DNA: TGTGCCTGGAGTTTGGGTATCAATCAGCCCCAGCATTTT. Protein product: CAWSLGINQPQHF.